This T cell receptor beta chain comes out of a study of identical twins. The study's findings and limits: Excess low generation probability was seen in twin-shared out-of-frame alpha sequences. Memory repertoires showed no such pattern, whereas abundant cord blood beta clonotypes carried fewer insertions. Beta out-of-frame sequences displayed a weaker excess of sharing between twins.

Germline V gene data show CDR1 as SQVTM and CDR2 as ANQGSEA. This CDR3 spans 13 amino acids. Trimming took 6 bases from V and 9 from J, leaving 18 bases between them. As to this clonotype: Its antigen is not known.

Each CDR3 protein gets one entry after TCRdb re-called the 5' RACE reads with MiXCR. Among a few hundred thousand distinct CDR3 sequences listed, just under 10% were seen once. These sequences were also reported in another study, on yellow fever vaccine responses in identical twins.

V is TRBV29-1 and J is TRBJ2-1; D is tentatively TRBD1 or TRBD2 (5 bases each). The receptor was derived from a woman aged 18-29 years in good health. Sequenced: PBMCs. The CDR3 loop reads CSVQGTRVGEQFF. CDR3 DNA sequence: TGCAGCGTACAAGGGACGAGAGTGGGTGAGCAGTTCTTC.